Below are 14 T cell receptor beta chains sequenced from a single sample in a study of preoperative IRX-2 immunotherapy in early breast cancer. The treatment was: preoperative locoregional IRX-2 cytokine immunotherapy. Sequencing was performed with immunoSEQ multiplex PCR; in TCRdb, only in-frame clones are kept and a portion is missing. The table has about 24,000 clones, approximately 90% seen once. Here the sequenced sample was tumor tissue, taken after IRX-2 immunotherapy. These TCRs come from a human donor with breast cancer.

The chain couples TRBV7-8 to TRBJ2-6; 8 nucleotides match TRBD1. This CDR3 region has 18 residues. V lost 3 bases to trimming and J lost 0 bases; unmatched junction nucleotides: 7. Germline V gene data show CDR1 as SGHVS and CDR2 as FQNEAQ. The CDR3 loop reads CASSLQGQAYSGANVLTF. The CDR3 DNA sequence: TGTGCCAGCAGCTTGCAGGGACAGGCGTACTCTGGGGCCAACGTCCTGACTTTC.

The chain uses TRBV7-9 and TRBJ2-2; 10 bases fit TRBD1. Germline values: CDR1 SEHNR, CDR2 FQNEAQ (reference sequence). The CDR3 totals 15 residues. Germline trimming cut 5 bases from V and 6 bases from J; bases unmatched to any gene: 6. DNA for the CDR3: TGTGCCAGCAGCCCTTGGACAGGGGGGGCCGGGGAGCTGTTTTTT. Its protein product is CASSPWTGGAGELFF.

CDR3 sequence (DNA): TGTGCCAGCAGTTTCCTCGGGACAGGGCAAGGTAATGGCTACACCTTC. Its translation is CASSFLGTGQGNGYTF. The chain combines TRBV27 with TRBJ1-2, with TRBD1 matching 9 bases. The germline CDR1 and CDR2 sequences are MNHEY and SMNVEV (reference sequence). The trim removed 3 bases at V and 6 bases at J, leaving 11 bases unmatched. The length of the CDR3 is 16 residues.

This chain connects TRBV29-1 to TRBJ2-3; the match to TRBD1 covers 7 bases. The CDR3 loop spans 14 amino acids. Germline trimming cut 7 bases from V and 0 bases from J; bases unmatched to any gene: 7. CDR1 is SQVTM and CDR2 is ANQGSEA in the germline V gene. The chain's CDR3 is CSAVNRGSTDTQYF. In nucleotides, the CDR3 is TGCAGCGCAGTAAACAGGGGTAGCACAGATACGCAGTATTTT.

The chain is built from TRBV9 and TRBJ2-1; 9 bases map to TRBD1. The CDR3 runs 16 residues. V trimming: 4 bases; J trimming: 7 bases; junction bases outside the gene matches: 12. Germline V gene data show CDR1 as SGDLS and CDR2 as YYNGEE. Written as DNA, the CDR3 is TGTGCCAGCAGCCCCTGGGACAGGGTAACGGGGAATGAGCAGTTCTTC. This encodes CASSPWDRVTGNEQFF.

This sequence joins TRBV2 and TRBJ1-4; 7 nucleotides agree with TRBD1. Germline lookup yields CDR1 SNHLY and CDR2 FYNNEI. This CDR3 is 15 amino acids long. V gave up 6 bases and J gave up 8 bases; unmatched junction bases: 12. DNA for the CDR3: TGTGCCAGCAGGGAGGGGAGACAGGGTGGCGAAAAACTGTTTTTT. Amino acid sequence: CASREGRQGGEKLFF.

The CDR3, as DNA: TGTGCCAGCAGGGCTGGGACTAGCGGGGGGAATACGCAGTATTTT. Amino acid sequence: CASRAGTSGGNTQYF. The chain has TRBV6-1 and TRBJ2-3; 15 bases align to TRBD2. CDR3 length equals 15 residues. The germline gives CDR1 MNHNS, CDR2 SASEGT. The junction had 5 bases not matched to a gene; V was cut back by 6 bases and J by 7 bases.

The V call is TRBV4-1, the J call TRBJ2-7, with D possibly being TRBD1 or TRBD2 (5 bases each). The CDR3 spans 13 residues. Germline loops: CDR1 MGHRA, CDR2 YSYEKL. Trimming left V 0 bases short and J 2 bases short, with 5 bases between. For the CDR3, the DNA is TGCGCCAGCAGCCAAGAGGGGGCCTACGAGCAGTACTTC. This codes for CASSQEGAYEQYF.

CDR3 nucleotide sequence: TGTGCCAGCAGTACCCATCGGGTTAACTATGGCTACACCTTC. It translates to CASSTHRVNYGYTF. The chain couples TRBV28 to TRBJ1-2, with no clear D. The CDR3 runs 14 residues. V lost 5 bases and J lost 1, with 11 bases in between. The germline gives CDR1 MDHEN, CDR2 SYDVKM.

This chain joins TRBV7-9 and TRBJ1-2; TRBD1 matches at 7 bases. V gave up 4 bases and J gave up 8 bases; unmatched junction bases: 4. Germline lookup yields CDR1 SEHNR and CDR2 FQNEAQ (reference sequence). This CDR3 region has 12 residues. The CDR3 DNA follows: TGTGCCAGCAGCTCGACAGGGCACGGCTACACCTTC. Translation: CASSSTGHGYTF.

V is TRBV19 and J is TRBJ1-6; 7 bases are a match to TRBD1. With 5 bases clipped from V and 5 bases from J, the junction kept 9 bases outside the gene matches. Germline V gene lookup returns CDR1 LNHDA and CDR2 SQIVND (reference sequence). The CDR3 length is 16 residues. The CDR3 sequence is CASSVAGQRHNSPLHF. The DNA for the CDR3 is TGTGCCAGTAGTGTTGCGGGACAGAGACATAATTCACCCCTCCACTTT. Variable domain in full (rest from reference TRBV19 and TRBJ1-6): DGGITQSPKYLFRKEGQNVTLSCEQNLNHDAMYWYRQDPGQGLRLIYYSQIVNDFQKGDIAEGYSVSREKKESFPLTVTSAQKNPTAFYLCASSVAGQRHNSPLHFGNGTRLTVT.

The rearrangement links TRBV19 to TRBJ1-2; possible D gene TRBD1, 5 bases. The CDR3 is 14 amino acids. V shed 2 bases and J shed 3 bases, with 10 bases lying between them. Per germline, CDR1 LNHDA and CDR2 SQIVND (reference sequence). This CDR3 reads CASSIRGRDYGYTF. The CDR3 DNA reads as TGTGCCAGTAGTATACGGGGCCGAGACTATGGCTACACCTTC. Together with reference TRBV19 and TRBJ1-2, the CDR3 gives the full variable domain: DGGITQSPKYLFRKEGQNVTLSCEQNLNHDAMYWYRQDPGQGLRLIYYSQIVNDFQKGDIAEGYSVSREKKESFPLTVTSAQKNPTAFYLCASSIRGRDYGYTFGSGTRLTVV.

The chain joins TRBV11-3 to TRBJ2-7, with 12 bases aligning to TRBD2. Trimming at V came to 5 bases and at J to 5 bases, leaving 4 bases not matched to a gene. Germline lookup yields CDR1 SGHNT and CDR2 YENEEA. The CDR3 extends over 14 amino acids. CDR3 amino acids: CASSPTSGGNEQYF. The CDR3 bases are TGTGCCAGCAGCCCGACTAGCGGGGGTAACGAGCAGTACTTC.

CDR3 sequence: CASSSSGSQSEAFF. The CDR3 nucleotides read TGTGCCAGCAGCTCCAGCGGGAGCCAATCTGAAGCTTTCTTT. The chain has TRBV7-9 and TRBJ1-1, with D unresolved. V was cut by 4 bases and J by 6 bases, with 15 bases left in between. CDR1 is SEHNR, CDR2 FQNEAQ, per germline (reference sequence). The CDR3 covers 14 residues.